The 18 T cell receptor beta chains in this list originate from one sample, sequenced in a study of cytomegalovirus exposure and HLA in healthy donors. The PCR contained 60 Vbeta and 13 Jbeta primers. Sequencing used immunoSEQ multiplex PCR; TCRdb keeps in-frame clones, though not all of them. Here the sample spans roughly 120,000 clones, roughly two thirds being singletons. The source material was PBMCs. Every receptor here comes from a man in his thirties or forties in good health and CMV-seropositive.

V gene TRBV5-6 combines with J gene TRBJ1-4; 10 nucleotides match TRBD1. Unmatched junction bases numbered 5, after V lost 4 bases and J lost 8 bases. In germline, CDR1 is SGHDT, CDR2 YYEEEE. The CDR3 loop spans 14 amino acids. The CDR3 region has the DNA TGTGCCAGCAGCCTGGGACAGGGGCAGGAAAAACTGTTTTTT. Its translation: CASSLGQGQEKLFF.

This CDR3 is CASSALPGQAFSGSNQPQHF. CDR3 in DNA: TGTGCCAGCAGCGCGCTACCAGGACAGGCCTTCTCGGGTAGCAATCAGCCCCAGCATTTT. The rearrangement links TRBV5-5 to TRBJ1-5; 7 nucleotides match TRBD1. Germline values: CDR1 SGHKS, CDR2 YYEKEE (reference sequence). V trimming: 4 bases; J trimming: 0 bases; junction bases outside the gene matches: 19. This CDR3 region has 20 residues. The whole variable domain, remainder taken from reference TRBV5-5 and TRBJ1-5, is DAGVTQSPTHLIKTRGQQVTLRCSPISGHKSVSWYQQVLGQGPQFIFQYYEKEERGRGNFPDRFSARQFPNYSSELNVNALLLGDSALYLCASSALPGQAFSGSNQPQHFGDGTRLSIL.

This clone was seen more than once but under ten times. The chain joins TRBV5-1 to TRBJ2-1; no reliable D call. Trimming pared 0 bases from V and 2 bases from J, leaving 6 bases between. CDR3 length equals 14 residues. Germline V gives CDR1 SGHRS, CDR2 YFSETQ. The CDR3 DNA is TGCGCCAGCAGCTTGGGCGGCGCCTACAATGAGCAGTTCTTC. Its protein product is CASSLGGAYNEQFF.

The gene calls are TRBV29-1 and TRBJ1-1, with D possibly being TRBD1 (6 bases). V was clipped by 6 bases and J by 7 bases, with 15 bases between them. The V gene's germline CDR1 is SQVTM and CDR2 ANQGSEA. The CDR3 extends over 12 amino acids. For the CDR3, the DNA is TGCAGCGTCGCGCTACAGGGAGATGAAGCTTTCTTT. Amino acid sequence: CSVALQGDEAFF.

This chain joins TRBV29-1 and TRBJ2-1; TRBD2 matches 8 bases. Trimming took 6 bases from V and 5 from J; bases not matched to a gene: 15. CDR3 length: 16 residues. Per the germline V gene, CDR1 is SQVTM and CDR2 is ANQGSEA. CDR3 loop: CSVVDPGLGLHNEQFF. CDR3 nucleotides: TGCAGCGTGGTAGACCCGGGACTAGGCCTACACAATGAGCAGTTCTTC.

This rearrangement joins TRBV25-1 to TRBJ1-4, with 9 positions matching TRBD1. CDR1 MGHDK and CDR2 SYGVNS come from the germline V gene. The CDR3 covers 18 residues. V dropped 1 base and J dropped 8; count of bases not matched to a gene: 14. CDR3 residues: CASSEWGLGDREEEKLFF. CDR3 in DNA: TGTGCCAGCAGTGAATGGGGACTTGGGGACAGGGAAGAAGAAAAACTGTTTTTT.

V is TRBV7-3 and J is TRBJ2-5; tentative D call: TRBD2 (6 bases). This CDR3 comprises 14 residues. The V gene lost 4 bases and the J gene lost 3 bases, with 12 bases spanning the gap. Germline loops: CDR1 SGHTA, CDR2 FQGTGA. In DNA, the CDR3 is TGTGCCAGCAGCTCCGGGACTCACAAAGAGACCCAGTACTTC. Translating it yields CASSSGTHKETQYF.

The genes are TRBV5-4 and TRBJ1-3; perhaps TRBD1 as D (6 bases). The CDR3 length is 16 residues. Germline loops: CDR1 SGHNT, CDR2 YYREEE (reference sequence). The germline V and J ends were trimmed by 2 bases and 3 bases, with 15 bases remaining between them. The CDR3 coding sequence is TGTGCCAGCAGCTTCCTGGACAGAGATCGTGGAAACACCATATATTTT. Residues: CASSFLDRDRGNTIYF.

The rearrangement uses TRBV4-1 and TRBJ2-7; 7 bases are a match to TRBD2. The germline gives CDR1 MGHRA, CDR2 YSYEKL. The CDR3 spans 16 residues. The V and J ends lost 1 base and 0 bases, in that order; junction bases with no gene match: 6. The CDR3 sequence: CASSQVRLADSYEQYF. CDR3 nucleotide sequence: TGCGCCAGCAGCCAAGTTAGGCTAGCGGACTCCTACGAGCAGTACTTC.

This clone came up a few times. The chain is built from TRBV6-6 and TRBJ1-1; 7 positions agree with TRBD1. V was clipped by 4 bases and J by 1 base; unmatched bases: 3. CDR3 size: 14 residues. Germline V CDR1 and CDR2: MNHNY, SVGAGI (reference sequence). The DNA of the CDR3 is TGTGCCAGCAGTTCCCCAGGGGGGAACACTGAAGCTTTCTTT. Its translation is CASSSPGGNTEAFF.

The rearrangement links TRBV5-4 to TRBJ2-3; D is uncertain. Germline CDR1 reads SGHNT; CDR2 reads YYREEE (reference sequence). V dropped 3 bases and J dropped 3 bases, with 17 bases sitting between them. The CDR3 totals 16 residues. CDR3 loop: CASSSSFSRVTDTQYF. CDR3 bases: TGTGCCAGCAGCTCCTCTTTCTCGAGAGTAACAGATACGCAGTATTTT.

V usage is TRBV7-2 and J usage is TRBJ1-4, with D maybe TRBD1 (5 bases). V lost 4 bases and J lost 8, with 11 bases in between. The CDR3 extends over 13 amino acids. Germline V gene lookup returns CDR1 SGHTA and CDR2 FQGNSA. The CDR3 sequence: CASSWGGGEKLFF. The CDR3 DNA is TGTGCCAGCAGCTGGGGGGGTGGGGAAAAACTGTTTTTT. Filled out from reference TRBV7-2 and TRBJ1-4, the complete variable domain reads GAGVSQSPSNKVTEKGKDVELRCDPISGHTALYWYRQSLGQGLEFLIYFQGNSAPDKSGLPSDRFSAERTGGSVSTLTIQRTQQEDSAVYLCASSWGGGEKLFFGSGTQLSVL.

J is TRBJ2-3 and V is TRBV5-8; 8 bases agree with TRBD1. The ends lost 3 bases at V and 5 bases at J; junction bases unmatched: 20. The CDR3 is 19 residues long. Germline V gene data show CDR1 as SGHTS and CDR2 as YDEGEE. The CDR3 DNA reads as TGTGCCAGCAGCTCCGCAACAGGGGGACTTTGGCTGGGGGAAGATACGCAGTATTTT. This translates into CASSSATGGLWLGEDTQYF.

The rearrangement links TRBV5-4 to TRBJ2-3; weak D call: TRBD2 (5 bases). This CDR3 is built from 13 residues. Trimming stripped 7 bases from V and 1 base from J, with 10 bases between. Per the germline V gene, CDR1 is SGHNT and CDR2 is YYREEE (reference sequence). CDR3 sequence reads: CASGLRGTDTQYF. CDR3 coding DNA: TGTGCCAGCGGATTGCGGGGCACAGATACGCAGTATTTT.

The chain joins TRBV19 to TRBJ1-2; 7 bases are a match to TRBD1. The CDR3 loop spans 15 amino acids. J gave up 2 bases and V 3 bases, and 6 bases lay outside the gene matches. Germline loops: CDR1 LNHDA, CDR2 SQIVND (reference sequence). The CDR3 spells CASSMTGPRNYGYTF. CDR3 coding DNA: TGTGCCAGTAGTATGACAGGGCCTAGAAACTATGGCTACACCTTC.

This CDR3 reads CASTQFGGFTDTQYF. In DNA, the CDR3 is TGTGCCAGCACCCAGTTTGGAGGGTTTACAGATACGCAGTATTTT. The gene calls are TRBV5-5 and TRBJ2-3; D might be TRBD2 (6 bases). Trimming removed 6 bases from V and 3 bases from J, with 17 bases in between. CDR3 size: 15 residues. Germline V lookup: CDR1 SGHKS, CDR2 YYEKEE (reference sequence).

CDR3 protein: CASSVFIIVGSAKTQYF. CDR3 bases: TGTGCCAGCAGCGTGTTTATTATAGTTGGGAGTGCCAAGACCCAGTACTTC. This chain connects TRBV9 to TRBJ2-5; D possibly corresponds to TRBD2 (5 bases). CDR3 size: 17 residues. Germline V lookup: CDR1 SGDLS, CDR2 YYNGEE. Trimming left V 2 bases short and J 6 bases short, with 23 bases between. The complete variable domain, with remaining parts taken from reference TRBV9 and TRBJ2-5, reads DSGVTQTPKHLITATGQRVTLRCSPRSGDLSVYWYQQSLDQGLQFLIQYYNGEERAKGNILERFSAQQFPDLHSELNLSSLELGDSALYFCASSVFIIVGSAKTQYFGPGTRLLVL.

The chain has TRBV7-2 and TRBJ2-1; 8 bases align to TRBD2. The CDR3 runs to 18 residues. V lost 5 bases and J lost 3; bases outside the gene matches: 15. Germline CDR1 SGHTA, CDR2 FQGNSA. The CDR3 coding sequence is TGTGCCAGCAGCCAATCCACCAAAAGACTAGCGCTCTACAATGAGCAGTTCTTC. This codes for CASSQSTKRLALYNEQFF.